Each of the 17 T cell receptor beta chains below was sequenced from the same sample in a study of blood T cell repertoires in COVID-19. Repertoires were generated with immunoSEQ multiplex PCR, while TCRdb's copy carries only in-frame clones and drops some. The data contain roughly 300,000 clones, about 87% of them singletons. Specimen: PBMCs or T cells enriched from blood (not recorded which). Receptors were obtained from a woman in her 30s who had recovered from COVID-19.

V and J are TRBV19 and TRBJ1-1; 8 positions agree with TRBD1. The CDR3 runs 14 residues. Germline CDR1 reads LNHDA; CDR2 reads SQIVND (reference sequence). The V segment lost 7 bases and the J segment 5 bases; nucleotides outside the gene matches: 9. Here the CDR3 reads CASIITGGSTEAFF. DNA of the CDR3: TGTGCCAGTATAATTACAGGGGGAAGTACTGAAGCTTTCTTT.

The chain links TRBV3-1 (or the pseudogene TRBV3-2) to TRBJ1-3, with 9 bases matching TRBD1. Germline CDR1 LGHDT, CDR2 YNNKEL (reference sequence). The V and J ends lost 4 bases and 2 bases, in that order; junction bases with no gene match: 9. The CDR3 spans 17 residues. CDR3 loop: CASSPSDRGDAGNTIYF. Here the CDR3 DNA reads TGTGCCAGCAGCCCCTCGGACAGGGGAGACGCTGGAAACACCATATATTTT.

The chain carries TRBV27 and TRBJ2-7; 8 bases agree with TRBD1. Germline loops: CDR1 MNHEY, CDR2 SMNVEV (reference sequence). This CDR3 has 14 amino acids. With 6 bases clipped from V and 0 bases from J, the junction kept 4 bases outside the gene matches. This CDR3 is CASRRQGSSYEQYF. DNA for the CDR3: TGTGCCAGCAGGCGACAGGGGAGCTCCTACGAGCAGTACTTC.

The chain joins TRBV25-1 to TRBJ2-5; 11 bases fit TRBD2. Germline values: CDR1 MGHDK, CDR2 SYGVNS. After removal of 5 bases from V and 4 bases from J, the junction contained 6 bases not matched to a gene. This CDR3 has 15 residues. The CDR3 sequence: CASSPFGLAGETQYF. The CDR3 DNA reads TGTGCCAGCAGTCCCTTCGGACTAGCGGGAGAGACCCAGTACTTC.

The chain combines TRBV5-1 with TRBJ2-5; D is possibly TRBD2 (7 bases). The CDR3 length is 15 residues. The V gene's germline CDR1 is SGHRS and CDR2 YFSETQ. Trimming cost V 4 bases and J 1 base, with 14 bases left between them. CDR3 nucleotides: TGCGCCAGCAGCCCGAGGGCGGGGGCCCAAGAGACCCAGTACTTC. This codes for CASSPRAGAQETQYF.

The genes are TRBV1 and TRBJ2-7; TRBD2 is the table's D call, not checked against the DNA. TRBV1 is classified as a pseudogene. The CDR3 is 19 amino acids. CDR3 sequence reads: CTSRGPGLADSKSSYEQYF. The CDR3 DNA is TGCACCAGCAGGGGGCCGGGACTAGCGGACTCAAAGAGCTCCTACGAGCAGTACTTC.

CDR3 DNA sequence: TGTGCCAGCAGCCCCCGGGACAATACCGGTGAAAAACTGTTTTTT. This gives the protein CASSPRDNTGEKLFF. The chain employs TRBV9 and TRBJ1-4; tentatively, D is TRBD1 (6 bases). The germline V gene has CDR1 SGDLS and CDR2 YYNGEE. The CDR3 totals 15 residues. V was cut by 4 bases and J by 7 bases, with 17 bases left in between.

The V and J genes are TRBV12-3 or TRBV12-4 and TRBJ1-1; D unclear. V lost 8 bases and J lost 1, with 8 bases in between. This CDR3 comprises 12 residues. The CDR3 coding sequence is TGTGCCAGCGGCCGTTGGAACACTGAAGCTTTCTTT. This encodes CASGRWNTEAFF.

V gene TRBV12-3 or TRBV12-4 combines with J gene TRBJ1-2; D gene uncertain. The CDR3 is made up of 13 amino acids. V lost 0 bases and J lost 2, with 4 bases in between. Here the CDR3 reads CASSLAENYGYTF. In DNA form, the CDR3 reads TGTGCCAGCAGTTTAGCGGAGAACTATGGCTACACCTTC.

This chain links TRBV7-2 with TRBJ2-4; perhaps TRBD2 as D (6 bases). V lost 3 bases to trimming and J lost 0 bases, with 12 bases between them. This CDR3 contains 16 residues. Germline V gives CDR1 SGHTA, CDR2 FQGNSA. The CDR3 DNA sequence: TGTGCCAGCAGCTTTATTGCGGGACTAGCCAAAAACATTCAGTACTTC. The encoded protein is CASSFIAGLAKNIQYF. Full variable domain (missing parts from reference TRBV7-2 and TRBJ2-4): GAGVSQSPSNKVTEKGKDVELRCDPISGHTALYWYRQSLGQGLEFLIYFQGNSAPDKSGLPSDRFSAERTGGSVSTLTIQRTQQEDSAVYLCASSFIAGLAKNIQYFGAGTRLSVL.

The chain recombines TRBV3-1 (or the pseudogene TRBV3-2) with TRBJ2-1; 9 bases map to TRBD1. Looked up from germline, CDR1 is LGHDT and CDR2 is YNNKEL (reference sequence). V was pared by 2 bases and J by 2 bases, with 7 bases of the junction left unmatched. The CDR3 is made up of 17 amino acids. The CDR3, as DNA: TGTGCCAGCAGCCAACTACAGGGGGCGATGACCTACAATGAGCAGTTCTTC. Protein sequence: CASSQLQGAMTYNEQFF.

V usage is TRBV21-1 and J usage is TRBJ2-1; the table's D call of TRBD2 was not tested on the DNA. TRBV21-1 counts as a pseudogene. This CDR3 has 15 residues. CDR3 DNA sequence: TGTGCCAGCAGCATCGGCCTAGCGGGGGGGCCTGAGCAGTTCTTC. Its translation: CASSIGLAGGPEQFF.

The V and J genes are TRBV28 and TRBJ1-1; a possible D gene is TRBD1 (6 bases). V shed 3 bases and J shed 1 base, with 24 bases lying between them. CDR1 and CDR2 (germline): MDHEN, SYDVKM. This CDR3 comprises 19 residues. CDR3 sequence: CASSFLPWTDPHGNTEAFF. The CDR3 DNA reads TGTGCCAGCAGTTTCCTACCCTGGACAGACCCCCATGGGAACACTGAAGCTTTCTTT.

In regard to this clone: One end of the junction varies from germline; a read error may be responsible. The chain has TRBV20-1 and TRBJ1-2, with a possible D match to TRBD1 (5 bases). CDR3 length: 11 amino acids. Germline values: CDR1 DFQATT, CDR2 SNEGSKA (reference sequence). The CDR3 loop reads CSANLVTGVAF. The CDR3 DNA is TGCAGTGCTAACCTCGTAACAGGCGTCGCCTTC.

As DNA, the CDR3 is TGTGCCAGCAGTTCTAGCGGGGGGGCGGGAGATACGCAGTATTTT. This sequence encodes CASSSSGGAGDTQYF. This chain links TRBV28 with TRBJ2-3; 12 positions match TRBD2. The V and J ends lost 4 bases and 5 bases, in that order; junction bases with no gene match: 4. From germline, CDR1 is MDHEN and CDR2 SYDVKM. The CDR3 sequence is 15 residues long.

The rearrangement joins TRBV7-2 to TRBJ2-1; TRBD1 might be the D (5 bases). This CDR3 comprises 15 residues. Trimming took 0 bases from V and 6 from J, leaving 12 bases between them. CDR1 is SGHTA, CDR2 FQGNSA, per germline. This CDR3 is CASSLATGWGNEQFF. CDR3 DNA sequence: TGTGCCAGCAGCTTAGCTACAGGTTGGGGCAATGAGCAGTTCTTC.

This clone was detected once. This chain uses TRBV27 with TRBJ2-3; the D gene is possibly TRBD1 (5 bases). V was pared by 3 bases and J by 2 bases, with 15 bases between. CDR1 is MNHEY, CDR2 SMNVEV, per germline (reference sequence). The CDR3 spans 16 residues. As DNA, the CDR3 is TGTGCCAGCAGTTTGATTGGCAGGGTGAACACAGATACGCAGTATTTT. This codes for CASSLIGRVNTDTQYF.